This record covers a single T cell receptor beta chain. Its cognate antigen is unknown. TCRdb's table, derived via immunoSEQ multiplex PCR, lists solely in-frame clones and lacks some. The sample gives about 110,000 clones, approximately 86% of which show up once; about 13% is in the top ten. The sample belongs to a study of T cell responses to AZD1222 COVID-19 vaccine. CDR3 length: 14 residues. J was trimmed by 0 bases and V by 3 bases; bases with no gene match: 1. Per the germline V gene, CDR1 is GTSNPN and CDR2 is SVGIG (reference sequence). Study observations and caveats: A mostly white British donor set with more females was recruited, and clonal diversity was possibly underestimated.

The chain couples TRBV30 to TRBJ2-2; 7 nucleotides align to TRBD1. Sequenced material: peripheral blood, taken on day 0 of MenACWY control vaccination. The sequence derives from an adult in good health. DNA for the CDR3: TGTGCCTGGAGAACAGGGGCGAACACCGGGGAGCTGTTTTTT. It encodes CAWRTGANTGELFF.